This TCR beta chain was observed in a study of spatial heterogeneity in lung cancer. CDR1 is SGHVS, CDR2 FQNEAQ, per germline. The CDR3 consists of 15 residues. V lost 5 bases to trimming and J lost 2 bases; unmatched junction nucleotides: 9. This clonotype came up many times. What it recognizes is unknown. Time point: sample taken at primary tumor resection. Without sorting, whole RNA was sequenced from tumor, nontumor lung or frozen PBMC. The donors were about 72 patients with non-small cell lung cancer that was early-stage and untreated. Study-wide results and limits: Resection blood, more than follow-up blood, showed ubiquitous expanded tumor TCRs.

From the 5' RACE reads, TCRdb called clonotypes with MiXCR, one entry per CDR3 protein. The table lists 2,500 to 3,500 distinct CDR3 sequences, 16% of them singletons. The chain employs TRBV7-8 and TRBJ2-7; 7 nucleotides match TRBD1. Sequencing used PBMCs, obtained at surgery. The receptor was derived from a female donor with early-stage non-small cell lung cancer. CDR3 nucleotide sequence: TGTGCCAGCAGCATAGACAGGGACCGTACCTACGAGCAGTACTTC. The encoded protein is CASSIDRDRTYEQYF. Variable domain in full (rest from reference TRBV7-8 and TRBJ2-7): GAGVSQSPRYKVAKRGQDVALRCDPISGHVSLFWYQQALGQGPEFLTYFQNEAQLDKSGLPSDRFFAERPEGSVSTLKIQRTQQEDSAVYLCASSIDRDRTYEQYFGPGTRLTVT.